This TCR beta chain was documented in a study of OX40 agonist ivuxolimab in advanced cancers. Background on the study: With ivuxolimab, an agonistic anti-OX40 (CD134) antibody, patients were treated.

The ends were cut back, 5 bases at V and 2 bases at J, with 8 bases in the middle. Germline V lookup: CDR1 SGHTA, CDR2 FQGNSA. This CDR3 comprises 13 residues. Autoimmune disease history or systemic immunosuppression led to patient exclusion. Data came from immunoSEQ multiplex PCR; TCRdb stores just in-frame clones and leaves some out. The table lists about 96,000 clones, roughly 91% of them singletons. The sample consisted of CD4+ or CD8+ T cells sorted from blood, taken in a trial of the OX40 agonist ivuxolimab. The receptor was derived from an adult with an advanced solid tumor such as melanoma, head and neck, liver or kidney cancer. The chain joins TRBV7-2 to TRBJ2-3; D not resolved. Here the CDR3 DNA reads TGTGCCAGCAGCCTCGGCCCCACAGATACGCAGTATTTT. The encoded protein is CASSLGPTDTQYF.